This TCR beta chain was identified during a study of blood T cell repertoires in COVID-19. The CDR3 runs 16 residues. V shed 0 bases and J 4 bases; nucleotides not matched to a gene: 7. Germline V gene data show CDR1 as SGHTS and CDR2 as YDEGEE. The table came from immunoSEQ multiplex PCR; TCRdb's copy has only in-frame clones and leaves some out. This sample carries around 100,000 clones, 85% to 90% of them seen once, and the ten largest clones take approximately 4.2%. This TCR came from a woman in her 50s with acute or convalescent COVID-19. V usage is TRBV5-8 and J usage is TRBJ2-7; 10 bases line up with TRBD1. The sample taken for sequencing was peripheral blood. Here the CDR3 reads CASSLEGTGDGYEQYF. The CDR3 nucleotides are TGTGCCAGCAGCTTGGAAGGGACAGGGGATGGATACGAGCAGTACTTC.